These 26 T cell receptor beta chains were all obtained from the same sample, sequenced in a study of blood T cell repertoires in COVID-19. Some clones are missing from TCRdb's copy, which holds only in-frame ones; the method was immunoSEQ multiplex PCR. Of over 150,000 clones listed, 75% to 90% are singletons. Specimen: peripheral blood. The source is a woman in her 40s with COVID-19, enrolled during active disease.

The gene calls are TRBV19 and TRBJ2-7; TRBD2 matches at 13 bases. Germline V gives CDR1 LNHDA, CDR2 SQIVND (reference sequence). This CDR3 has 15 amino acids. V dropped 5 bases and J dropped 2; count of bases not matched to a gene: 3. CDR3 nucleotide sequence: TGTGCCAGTAGTGCCGGGACTAGCGGGACCTACGAGCAGTACTTC. This translates into CASSAGTSGTYEQYF.

The CDR3, as DNA: TGTGCCAGTAGTGCGGACAGACTCAGCTACACCTTC. The encoded protein is CASSADRLSYTF. The chain has TRBV19 and TRBJ1-2; TRBD1 might be the D (6 bases). V lost 5 bases and J 9 bases, leaving 13 bases between the germline ends. Germline CDR1 and CDR2: LNHDA and SQIVND (reference sequence). The CDR3 length is 12 residues. Full variable domain (remainder filled in from reference TRBV19 and TRBJ1-2): DGGITQSPKYLFRKEGQNVTLSCEQNLNHDAMYWYRQDPGQGLRLIYYSQIVNDFQKGDIAEGYSVSREKKESFPLTVTSAQKNPTAFYLCASSADRLSYTFGSGTRLTVV.

Notes on this clone: Different DNA sequences within this sample yield the same CDR3. The chain has TRBV29-1 and TRBJ1-1; weak D call: TRBD1 (5 bases). The CDR3 is made up of 13 amino acids. Per germline, CDR1 SQVTM and CDR2 ANQGSEA. Trimming took 4 bases from V and 0 from J, leaving 9 bases between them. The CDR3 here is CSVGGGMNTEAFF. DNA of the CDR3: TGCAGCGTTGGGGGGGGGATGAACACTGAAGCTTTCTTT.

The table lists this clone with a few counts. The chain has TRBV12-3 or TRBV12-4 and TRBJ1-1; 8 positions match TRBD1. V gave up 5 bases and J gave up 4 bases; unmatched junction bases: 3. The CDR3 is 13 residues long. The chain's CDR3 is CASSTQGATEAFF. The CDR3 DNA is TGTGCCAGCAGTACCCAGGGGGCCACTGAAGCTTTCTTT.

J is TRBJ1-1 and V is TRBV6-5, with 7 positions matching TRBD1. There are 14 residues in the CDR3. After removal of 7 bases from V and 4 bases from J, the junction contained 9 bases not matched to a gene. The V gene's germline CDR1 is MNHEY and CDR2 SVGAGI. CDR3 sequence: CASTFKQGRTEAFF. CDR3 nucleotides: TGTGCCAGCACCTTTAAACAGGGGCGCACTGAAGCTTTCTTT.

The chain couples TRBV28 to TRBJ2-1; no firm D call. CDR1 and CDR2 (germline): MDHEN, SYDVKM. Trimming pared 3 bases from V and 3 bases from J, leaving 3 bases between. This CDR3 has 12 amino acids. CDR3 sequence (DNA): TGTGCCAGCAGTTTGAGCTACAATGAGCAGTTCTTC. Encoded protein: CASSLSYNEQFF.

V and J are TRBV7-3 and TRBJ2-1, with D perhaps matching TRBD1 (5 bases). V was trimmed by 3 bases and J by 1 base, leaving 7 bases between them. CDR3 length equals 14 residues. Germline V CDR1 and CDR2: SGHTA, FQGTGA. The CDR3 nucleotides are TGTGCCAGCAGCTTTTCAGGGTCCTACAATGAGCAGTTCTTC. Protein: CASSFSGSYNEQFF. Filled out from reference TRBV7-3 and TRBJ2-1, the complete variable domain reads GAGVSQTPSNKVTEKGKYVELRCDPISGHTALYWYRQSLGQGPEFLIYFQGTGAADDSGLPNDRFFAVRPEGSVSTLKIQRTERGDSAVYLCASSFSGSYNEQFFGPGTRLTVL.

The V call is TRBV11-2, the J call TRBJ2-1; weak D call: TRBD1 (10 bases). Per germline, CDR1 SGHAT and CDR2 FQNNGV. The ends were cut back, 5 bases at V and 7 bases at J, with 30 bases in the middle. CDR3 size: 19 residues. CDR3 sequence (DNA): TGTGCCAGCAGCCCGGGACAGGGGCGCGCGGGAGGGATTAGGAATGAGCAGTTCTTC. Residues: CASSPGQGRAGGIRNEQFF.

This clone showed up just once. The chain joins TRBV6-5 to TRBJ2-7; D not certain. V was cut by 4 bases and J by 2 bases, with 12 bases left in between. This CDR3 contains 14 residues. In germline, CDR1 is MNHEY, CDR2 SVGAGI. The chain's CDR3 is CASSFASGAYEQYF. For the CDR3, the DNA is TGTGCCAGCAGTTTTGCCTCAGGTGCCTACGAGCAGTACTTC.

The chain recombines TRBV7-9 with TRBJ1-5; D gene ambiguous. The V end was cut by 8 bases, the J end by 4 bases, with 9 bases between. The CDR3 spans 12 residues. Germline V gene lookup returns CDR1 SEHNR and CDR2 FQNEAQ (reference sequence). DNA for the CDR3: TGTGCCAGCTCCGAGGATAATCAGCCCCAGCATTTT. It codes for CASSEDNQPQHF.

The rearrangement uses TRBV19 and TRBJ2-5; maybe TRBD2 (5 bases). Germline-derived CDR1 and CDR2 are LNHDA and SQIVND (reference sequence). CDR3 length equals 12 residues. Trimming removed 6 bases from V and 10 bases from J, with 15 bases in between. The CDR3, as DNA: TGTGCCAGTAGCAACCCGCCCGGGATCCAGTACTTC. Its translation is CASSNPPGIQYF.

The CDR3 loop reads CASRLTGNGANVLTF. The CDR3 DNA reads as TGTGCCAGCAGGTTAACAGGGAATGGGGCCAACGTCCTGACTTTC. The V gene is TRBV13, the J gene TRBJ2-6, with a tentative D call TRBD1 (6 bases). V was cut by 6 bases and J by 3 bases, with 12 bases left in between. Per germline, CDR1 PRHDT and CDR2 FYEKMQ (reference sequence). The CDR3 is 15 amino acids.

The rearrangement links TRBV9 to TRBJ1-1, with TRBD1 matching 8 bases. CDR3 length equals 13 residues. V lost 3 bases to trimming and J lost 6 bases; unmatched junction nucleotides: 4. Germline V gene lookup returns CDR1 SGDLS and CDR2 YYNGEE. In DNA, the CDR3 is TGTGCCAGCAGCGCGGGGACAGGCCCTGAAGCTTTCTTT. Protein sequence: CASSAGTGPEAFF.

V and J are TRBV24-1 and TRBJ2-2; TRBD1 aligns across 11 bases. Germline CDR1 reads KGHDR; CDR2 reads SFDVKD. V shed 4 bases and J 6 bases; nucleotides not matched to a gene: 9. This CDR3 comprises 17 residues. The chain's CDR3 is CATSDPGGQGAPGELFF. In DNA, the CDR3 is TGTGCCACCAGTGACCCTGGAGGACAGGGGGCGCCCGGGGAGCTGTTTTTT.

This sequence joins TRBV18 and TRBJ2-6, with 10 bases that match TRBD1. The V segment lost 3 bases and the J segment 2 bases; nucleotides outside the gene matches: 7. CDR3 size: 18 residues. Germline values: CDR1 KGHSH, CDR2 LQKENI. The CDR3, as DNA: TGTGCCAGCTCACCCAGGGACAGGGGATTAACTGGGGCCAACGTCCTGACTTTC. Translating gives CASSPRDRGLTGANVLTF.

J is TRBJ1-4 and V is TRBV19; 9 nucleotides agree with TRBD1. CDR3 length: 14 amino acids. Germline-derived CDR1 and CDR2 are LNHDA and SQIVND (reference sequence). Germline trimming cut 8 bases from V and 7 bases from J; bases unmatched to any gene: 8. The CDR3 nucleotides are TGTGCCAGTCAGCCCGGGACAGGGATTGAAAAACTGTTTTTT. Translated: CASQPGTGIEKLFF.

This chain joins TRBV6-1 and TRBJ2-2; the D is unclear. Germline lookup yields CDR1 MNHNS and CDR2 SASEGT. The CDR3 contains 14 residues. V lost 2 bases and J lost 1, with 5 bases in between. CDR3 DNA sequence: TGTGCCAGCAGTGAATCGGGGAACACCGGGGAGCTGTTTTTT. Translating it yields CASSESGNTGELFF.

The chain joins TRBV3-1 (or the pseudogene TRBV3-2) to TRBJ1-5, with 9 bases identical to TRBD1. The CDR3 is 15 residues long. Losses at the gene ends were 3 bases for V and 3 bases for J; bases not matched to a gene: 3. Germline lookup yields CDR1 LGHDT and CDR2 YNNKEL (reference sequence). As DNA, the CDR3 is TGTGCCAGCAGCCACGGACAGGGGATCAATCAGCCCCAGCATTTT. This translates into CASSHGQGINQPQHF.

This chain joins TRBV7-8 and TRBJ1-2; D is uncertain. Trimming left V 2 bases short and J 6 bases short, with 19 bases between. The CDR3 contains 16 residues. Germline assignment: CDR1 SGHVS and CDR2 FQNEAQ. CDR3: CASSLNPGGGEDGYTF. The CDR3 DNA is TGTGCCAGCAGCTTAAACCCGGGCGGAGGCGAGGATGGCTACACCTTC.

The chain is built from TRBV6-6 and TRBJ1-5, with D possibly TRBD1 on 5 matching bases. V was cut by 7 bases and J by 6 bases, with 13 bases left in between. The CDR3 is made up of 13 amino acids. Germline CDR1 reads MNHNY; CDR2 reads SVGAGI (reference sequence). Here the CDR3 reads CASMGTGTQPQHF. CDR3 DNA: TGTGCCAGCATGGGCACAGGTACTCAGCCCCAGCATTTT.

The chain combines TRBV14 with TRBJ1-2, with D possibly being TRBD1 (5 bases). The germline CDR1 and CDR2 sequences are SGHDN and FVKESK. The CDR3 covers 15 residues. Trimming removed 5 bases from V and 2 bases from J, with 15 bases in between. CDR3 nucleotides: TGTGCCAGCAGCGTTTTTGGGCGGGGGAACTATGGCTACACCTTC. Its translation: CASSVFGRGNYGYTF.

This clone was counted only a few times. The gene calls are TRBV5-1 and TRBJ1-2; 8 nucleotides match TRBD1. Germline CDR1 is SGHRS and CDR2 is YFSETQ. V was clipped by 0 bases and J by 4 bases; unmatched bases: 2. The length of the CDR3 is 14 residues. This CDR3 is CASSLGQGTYGYTF. CDR3 DNA sequence: TGCGCCAGCAGCTTGGGACAGGGGACCTATGGCTACACCTTC.

CDR3 region: CASTWGGQYGYTF. CDR3 nucleotides: TGTGCCAGCACATGGGGGGGGCAGTATGGCTACACCTTC. The chain links TRBV6-5 to TRBJ1-2; tentative D call: TRBD1 (6 bases). V was shortened by 7 bases and J by 5 bases, with 14 bases between the two germline ends. This CDR3 has 13 residues. Germline-derived CDR1 and CDR2 are MNHEY and SVGAGI.

CDR3 region: CASKEGAQGNTIYF. CDR3 sequence (DNA): TGCGCCAGCAAGGAGGGGGCTCAAGGAAACACCATATATTTT. The J gene is TRBJ1-3, the V gene TRBV5-1; 7 bases fit TRBD1. Unmatched junction bases numbered 7, after V lost 6 bases and J lost 4 bases. Germline-derived CDR1 and CDR2 are SGHRS and YFSETQ. CDR3 size: 14 residues.

The rearrangement joins TRBV10-3 to TRBJ1-3; D remains unclear. The germline V and J ends were trimmed by 6 bases and 0 bases, with 9 bases remaining between them. The germline CDR1 and CDR2 sequences are ENHRY and SYGVKD. The CDR3 sequence is 14 residues long. CDR3 in amino acids: CAIRYGGSGNTIYF. The CDR3 DNA sequence: TGTGCCATCAGGTACGGTGGCTCTGGAAACACCATATATTTT.

This chain links TRBV2 with TRBJ1-4; no clear D gene. Germline CDR1 and CDR2: SNHLY and FYNNEI. Trimming removed 11 bases at V and 0 bases at J, with 10 bases between. The CDR3 is made up of 13 amino acids. CDR3 in DNA: TGTGCCGGTCGGCGGGCAACTAATGAAAAACTGTTTTTT. Amino acids: CAGRRATNEKLFF.